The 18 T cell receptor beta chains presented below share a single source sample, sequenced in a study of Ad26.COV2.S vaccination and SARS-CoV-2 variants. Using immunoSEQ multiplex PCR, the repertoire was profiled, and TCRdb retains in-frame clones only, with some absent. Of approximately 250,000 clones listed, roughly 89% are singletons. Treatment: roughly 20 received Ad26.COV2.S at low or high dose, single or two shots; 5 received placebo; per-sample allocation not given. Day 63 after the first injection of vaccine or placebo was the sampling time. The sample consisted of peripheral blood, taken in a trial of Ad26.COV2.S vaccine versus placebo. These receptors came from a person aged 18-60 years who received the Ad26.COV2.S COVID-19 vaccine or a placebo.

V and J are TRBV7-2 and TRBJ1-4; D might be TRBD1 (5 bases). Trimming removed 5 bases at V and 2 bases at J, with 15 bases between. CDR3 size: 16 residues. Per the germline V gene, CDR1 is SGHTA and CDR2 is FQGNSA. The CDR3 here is CASSVERGGTNEKLFF. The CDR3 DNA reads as TGTGCCAGCAGCGTCGAGAGGGGAGGGACTAATGAAAAACTGTTTTTT.

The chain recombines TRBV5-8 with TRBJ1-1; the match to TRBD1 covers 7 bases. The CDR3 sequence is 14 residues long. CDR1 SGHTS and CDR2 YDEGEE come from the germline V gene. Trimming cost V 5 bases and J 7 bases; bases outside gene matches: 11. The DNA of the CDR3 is TGTGCCAGCAGGAGCCTGGACAGGAATAGTGAAGCTTTCTTT. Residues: CASRSLDRNSEAFF.

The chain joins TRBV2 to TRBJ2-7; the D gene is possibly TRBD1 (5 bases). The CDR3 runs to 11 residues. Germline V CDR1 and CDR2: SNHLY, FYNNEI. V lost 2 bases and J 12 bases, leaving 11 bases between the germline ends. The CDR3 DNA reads TGTGCCAGCAGTGAAAAGGGGCAGCCGTACTTC. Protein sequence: CASSEKGQPYF.

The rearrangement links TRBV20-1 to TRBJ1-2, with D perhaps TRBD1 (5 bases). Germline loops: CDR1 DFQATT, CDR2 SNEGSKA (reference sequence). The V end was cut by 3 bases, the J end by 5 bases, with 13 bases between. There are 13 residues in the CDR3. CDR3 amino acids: CSASNRIGYGYTF. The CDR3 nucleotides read TGCAGTGCTAGTAACAGGATTGGGTATGGCTACACCTTC.

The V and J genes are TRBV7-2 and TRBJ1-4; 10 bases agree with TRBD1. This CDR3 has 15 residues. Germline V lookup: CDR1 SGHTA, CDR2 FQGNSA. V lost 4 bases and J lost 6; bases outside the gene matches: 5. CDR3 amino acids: CASSSTTGGDEKLFF. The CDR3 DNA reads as TGTGCCAGCAGCTCAACGACAGGGGGCGATGAAAAACTGTTTTTT.

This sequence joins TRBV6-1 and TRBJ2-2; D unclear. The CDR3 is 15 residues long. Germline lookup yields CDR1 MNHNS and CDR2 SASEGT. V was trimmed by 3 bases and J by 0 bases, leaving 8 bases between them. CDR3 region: CASSDHRTNTGELFF. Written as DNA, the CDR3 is TGTGCCAGCAGTGACCACCGTACGAACACCGGGGAGCTGTTTTTT.

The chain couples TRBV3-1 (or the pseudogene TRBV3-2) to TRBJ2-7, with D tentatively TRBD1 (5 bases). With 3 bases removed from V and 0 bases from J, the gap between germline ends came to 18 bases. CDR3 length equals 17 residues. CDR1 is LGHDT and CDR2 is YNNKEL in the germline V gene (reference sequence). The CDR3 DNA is TGTGCCAGCAGCCAGGAAGTGACAGCGCTTGGCTCCTACGAGCAGTACTTC. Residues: CASSQEVTALGSYEQYF.

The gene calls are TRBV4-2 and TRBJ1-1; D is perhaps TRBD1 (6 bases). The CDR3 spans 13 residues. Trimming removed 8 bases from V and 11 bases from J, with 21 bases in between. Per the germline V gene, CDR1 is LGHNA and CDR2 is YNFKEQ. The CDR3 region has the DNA TGTGCCAGCTCTAAACAGGGTGCTGCGGCCGCTTTCTTT. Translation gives CASSKQGAAAAFF.

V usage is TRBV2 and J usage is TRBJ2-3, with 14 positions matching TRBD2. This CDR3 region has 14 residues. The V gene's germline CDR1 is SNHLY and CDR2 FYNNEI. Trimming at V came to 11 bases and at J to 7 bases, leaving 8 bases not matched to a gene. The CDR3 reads CAVRLAGGHNTQYF. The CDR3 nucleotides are TGTGCCGTCAGACTAGCGGGGGGGCACAATACGCAGTATTTT.

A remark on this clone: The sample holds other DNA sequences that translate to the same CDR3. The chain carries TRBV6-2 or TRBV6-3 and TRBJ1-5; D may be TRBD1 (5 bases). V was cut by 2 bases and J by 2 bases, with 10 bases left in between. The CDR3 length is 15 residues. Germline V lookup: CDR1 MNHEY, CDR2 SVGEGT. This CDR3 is CASSYRQGGNQPQHF. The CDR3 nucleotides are TGTGCCAGCAGTTACAGGCAGGGAGGCAATCAGCCCCAGCATTTT.

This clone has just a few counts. CDR3 sequence reads: CASSQDSVQGGGYGYTF. The CDR3 DNA is TGCGCCAGCAGCCAAGACAGCGTACAGGGAGGAGGCTATGGCTACACCTTC. V usage is TRBV4-3 and J usage is TRBJ1-2; perhaps TRBD1 as D (6 bases). CDR1 LGHNA and CDR2 YSLEER come from the germline V gene. This CDR3 is built from 17 residues. V lost 0 bases and J lost 4, with 18 bases in between.

Written as DNA, the CDR3 is TGTGCCACCAGTGAGACCCCGGGACTAGCGGGAGATGGGTCCCAAGAGACCCAGTACTTC. Its protein product is CATSETPGLAGDGSQETQYF. The chain couples TRBV24-1 to TRBJ2-5; TRBD2 agrees at 14 bases. V dropped 4 bases and J dropped 1; count of bases not matched to a gene: 13. This CDR3 region has 20 residues. Germline CDR1 KGHDR, CDR2 SFDVKD.

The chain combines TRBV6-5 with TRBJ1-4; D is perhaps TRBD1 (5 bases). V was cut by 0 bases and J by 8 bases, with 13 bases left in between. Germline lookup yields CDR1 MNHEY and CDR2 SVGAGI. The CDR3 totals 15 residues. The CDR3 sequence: CASSYSSGREEKLFF. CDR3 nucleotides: TGTGCCAGCAGTTACTCTTCGGGACGGGAAGAAAAACTGTTTTTT.

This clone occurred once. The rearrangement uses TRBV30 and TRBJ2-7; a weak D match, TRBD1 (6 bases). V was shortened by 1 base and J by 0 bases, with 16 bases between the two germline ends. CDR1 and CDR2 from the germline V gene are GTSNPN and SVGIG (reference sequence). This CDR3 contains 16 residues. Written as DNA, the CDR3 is TGTGCCTGGAGTGCCGGGGACATAGTCACCTCCTACGAGCAGTACTTC. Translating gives CAWSAGDIVTSYEQYF.

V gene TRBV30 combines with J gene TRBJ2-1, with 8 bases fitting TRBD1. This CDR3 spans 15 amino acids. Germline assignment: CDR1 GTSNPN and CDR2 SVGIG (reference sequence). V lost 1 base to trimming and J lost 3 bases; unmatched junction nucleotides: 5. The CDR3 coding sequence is TGTGCCTGGAGTGGCGGACAGGGCTTCTACAATGAGCAGTTCTTC. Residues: CAWSGGQGFYNEQFF.

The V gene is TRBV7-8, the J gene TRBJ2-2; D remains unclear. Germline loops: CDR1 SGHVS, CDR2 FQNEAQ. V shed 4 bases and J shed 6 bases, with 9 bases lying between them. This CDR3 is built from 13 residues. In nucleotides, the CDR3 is TGTGCCAGCAGCTCAAAAGGTGCCGGGGAGCTGTTTTTT. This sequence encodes CASSSKGAGELFF.

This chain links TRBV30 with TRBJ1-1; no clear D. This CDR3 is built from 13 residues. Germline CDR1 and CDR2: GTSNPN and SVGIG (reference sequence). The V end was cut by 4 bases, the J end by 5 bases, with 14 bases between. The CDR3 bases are TGTGCCTGGACCGGCAGATCTGGAACTGAAGCTTTCTTT. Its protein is CAWTGRSGTEAFF.

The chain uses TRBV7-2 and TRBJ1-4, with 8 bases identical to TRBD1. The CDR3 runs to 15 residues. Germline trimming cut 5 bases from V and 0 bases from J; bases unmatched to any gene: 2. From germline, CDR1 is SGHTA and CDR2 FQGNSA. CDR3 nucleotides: TGTGCCAGCAGCCAACAGGGGGCAACTAATGAAAAACTGTTTTTT. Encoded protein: CASSQQGATNEKLFF. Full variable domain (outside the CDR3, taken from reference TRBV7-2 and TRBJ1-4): GAGVSQSPSNKVTEKGKDVELRCDPISGHTALYWYRQSLGQGLEFLIYFQGNSAPDKSGLPSDRFSAERTGGSVSTLTIQRTQQEDSAVYLCASSQQGATNEKLFFGSGTQLSVL.